The clone carrying this TCR beta chain was seen a few times. This specimen comes from a study of blood T cell repertoires in COVID-19. About the research overall: T cells, B-cell-depleted T cells, or PBMCs provided the cDNA or gDNA that served as material.

In the authors' workflow: Reference gene primer amplification gave estimated nucleated cell counts. Profiling relied on immunoSEQ multiplex PCR, and the TCRdb table lists in-frame clones only, not all of them. That table is the source of V, J and clone size, and D and trimming were worked out from the DNA. The table records 36,000 or so clones, just over 90% of them present only once. The germline V gene has CDR1 SNHLY and CDR2 FYNNEI. The CDR3 has 17 amino acids. V lost 6 bases, J lost 5 bases, and 16 bases stayed unmatched. Input material: peripheral blood. The source of this sequence is a human donor in a cohort sampled during active COVID-19. This rearrangement joins TRBV2 to TRBJ2-7; 10 bases are a match to TRBD1. The CDR3 loop reads CASSGALFGTGAHEQYF. CDR3 coding DNA: TGTGCCAGCAGCGGTGCTCTATTTGGGACAGGGGCACACGAGCAGTACTTC.